This passage covers 21 T cell receptor beta chains from one sample sequenced in a study of EBV T-cell therapy then PD-1 blockade in nasopharyngeal carcinoma. This table comes from immunoSEQ multiplex PCR, and its TCRdb copy is limited to in-frame clones, with some not included. The sample lists roughly 20,000 clones; more than 70% were seen once. Specified treatment: AdE1-LMPpoly-expanded autologous EBV-specific T-cell therapy followed by anti-PD-1 nivolumab. The antigens these receptors bind are not known. The source was CD8+ T cells from blood, collected at approximately day 30 from a patient whose treatment included autologous EBV-specific T cells and nivolumab. The receptors here all came from a man aged 35 to 55 with nasopharyngeal carcinoma.

The rearrangement joins TRBV6-5 to TRBJ1-2; 7 nucleotides line up with TRBD1. J gave up 7 bases and V 1 base, and 6 bases lay outside the gene matches. Germline loops: CDR1 MNHEY, CDR2 SVGAGI. The CDR3 has 14 residues. CDR3 protein: CASSYWGDSGGYTF. As DNA, the CDR3 is TGTGCCAGCAGTTACTGGGGGGACAGTGGTGGCTACACCTTC.

The J gene is TRBJ2-5, the V gene TRBV27; TRBD1 is a possible D gene (5 bases). The V gene lost 2 bases and the J gene lost 4 bases, with 8 bases spanning the gap. This CDR3 is built from 13 residues. Germline CDR1 is MNHEY and CDR2 is SMNVEV (reference sequence). The CDR3 spells CASSLEQAETQYF. The DNA for the CDR3 is TGTGCCAGCAGTTTAGAACAGGCAGAGACCCAGTACTTC.

This clone came up a few times. The chain uses TRBV5-1 and TRBJ2-7; D is uncertain. The ends were cut back, 2 bases at V and 6 bases at J, with 12 bases in the middle. There are 13 residues in the CDR3. CDR1 SGHRS and CDR2 YFSETQ come from the germline V gene. CDR3 protein: CASSFTGRTEQYF. Written as DNA, the CDR3 is TGCGCCAGCAGCTTCACGGGCCGAACCGAGCAGTACTTC.

Sample share makes this clone medium-sized. V is TRBV27 and J is TRBJ2-2; 10 bases map to TRBD1. The V segment lost 4 bases and the J segment 6 bases; nucleotides outside the gene matches: 5. CDR3 length: 15 amino acids. Germline lookup yields CDR1 MNHEY and CDR2 SMNVEV (reference sequence). The CDR3 nucleotides read TGTGCCAGCAGTTCGACAGGGGGCGCCCCCGGGGAGCTGTTTTTT. Translating gives CASSSTGGAPGELFF.

The CDR3 sequence is CASSMRTGGSYEQYF. CDR3 in DNA: TGTGCCAGCAGCATGCGGACTGGGGGCTCCTACGAGCAGTACTTC. This sequence joins TRBV7-6 and TRBJ2-7; possibly TRBD1 or TRBD2 for D (5 bases each). Trimming stripped 5 bases from V and 0 bases from J, with 14 bases between. The CDR3 spans 15 residues. Germline-derived CDR1 and CDR2 are SGHVS and FNYEAQ.

The chain carries TRBV6-6 and TRBJ2-7; D possibly corresponds to TRBD2 (6 bases). V shed 5 bases and J shed 2 bases, with 13 bases lying between them. The CDR3 contains 14 residues. Germline V gene data show CDR1 as MNHNY and CDR2 as SVGAGI (reference sequence). CDR3 DNA sequence: TGTGCCAGCAGTCCGGCGGGGCCGCCCTACGAGCAGTACTTC. As protein: CASSPAGPPYEQYF.

The genes are TRBV19 and TRBJ1-1; 9 bases are shared with TRBD1. The J segment lost 0 bases and the V segment lost 4 bases, leaving 9 bases of the junction unmatched. The germline CDR1 and CDR2 sequences are LNHDA and SQIVND (reference sequence). CDR3 length: 17 residues. DNA of the CDR3: TGTGCCAGTAGTAGGACAGGGGAAAAGTCACTGAACACTGAAGCTTTCTTT. Translating it yields CASSRTGEKSLNTEAFF.

V is TRBV5-3 and J is TRBJ1-1; D is unclear. TRBV5-3 is annotated as an ORF whose role is uncertain. The length of the CDR3 is 15 residues. With 4 bases removed from V and 4 bases from J, the gap between germline ends came to 17 bases. The CDR3 is CARSPWAPRATEAFF. CDR3 nucleotide sequence: TGTGCCAGAAGCCCATGGGCCCCCCGGGCCACTGAAGCTTTCTTT.

In this sample, this clone turned up a few times. This chain joins TRBV19 and TRBJ1-6; D uncertain. The germline V and J ends were trimmed by 4 bases and 9 bases, with 16 bases remaining between them. This CDR3 comprises 15 residues. Germline V gene data show CDR1 as LNHDA and CDR2 as SQIVND (reference sequence). The CDR3 spells CASSTLLGSGSPLHF. The CDR3 DNA follows: TGTGCCAGTAGTACCCTCCTAGGGTCCGGTTCACCCCTCCACTTT.

CDR3 loop: CASTRGETQQYF. CDR3 in DNA: TGTGCCAGCACCCGGGGCGAGACACAGCAGTATTTT. The genes are TRBV11-2 and TRBJ2-3, with D tentatively TRBD1 or TRBD2 (5 bases each). Germline V CDR1 and CDR2: SGHAT, FQNNGV. V dropped 7 bases and J dropped 11 bases, with 16 bases sitting between them. The CDR3 length is 12 residues.

CDR3 nucleotide sequence: TGTGCCAGCAGCCAATCAGACAGCCAGATTGTCTATGGCTACACCTTC. Protein sequence: CASSQSDSQIVYGYTF. V gene TRBV3-1 (or the pseudogene TRBV3-2) combines with J gene TRBJ1-2, with a tentative D call TRBD1 (5 bases). The CDR3 consists of 16 residues. CDR1 is LGHDT, CDR2 YNNKEL, per germline (reference sequence). V lost 2 bases and J lost 4, with 17 bases in between.

The chain employs TRBV5-1 and TRBJ2-5; TRBD2 aligns across 7 bases. After removal of 0 bases from V and 2 bases from J, the junction contained 7 bases not matched to a gene. Germline V gives CDR1 SGHRS, CDR2 YFSETQ. This CDR3 contains 16 residues. The CDR3 protein is CASSLEGGGPQETQYF. Here the CDR3 DNA reads TGCGCCAGCAGCTTGGAAGGCGGGGGACCTCAAGAGACCCAGTACTTC. The full variable domain, with the rest looked up from reference TRBV5-1 and TRBJ2-5, is KAGVTQTPRYLIKTRGQQVTLSCSPISGHRSVSWYQQTPGQGLQFLFEYFSETQRNKGNFPGRFSGRQFSNSRSEMNVSTLELGDSALYLCASSLEGGGPQETQYFGPGTRLLVL.

The genes are TRBV6-1 and TRBJ2-1; 12 bases are a match to TRBD1. V lost 1 base and J lost 10; bases outside the gene matches: 8. The germline CDR1 and CDR2 sequences are MNHNS and SASEGT. The CDR3 extends over 16 amino acids. The CDR3 DNA reads TGTGCCAGCAGTGAAGTTTACGGGACAGGGGGCCGCGAGCAGTTCTTC. This codes for CASSEVYGTGGREQFF.

A few counts support this clone. V is TRBV6-5 and J is TRBJ1-1; 10 nucleotides agree with TRBD1. V trimming: 4 bases; J trimming: 4 bases; junction bases outside the gene matches: 6. This CDR3 is built from 15 residues. Germline V gene data show CDR1 as MNHEY and CDR2 as SVGAGI. CDR3 DNA: TGTGCCAGCAGTTGGGGGACAGGGGCGAGCACTGAAGCTTTCTTT. Protein: CASSWGTGASTEAFF.

This rearrangement joins TRBV7-9 to TRBJ2-5, with no clear D. Trimming took off 2 bases at V and 1 base at J, with 8 bases between the two ends. This CDR3 has 14 amino acids. Germline loops: CDR1 SEHNR, CDR2 FQNEAQ (reference sequence). The CDR3, as DNA: TGTGCCAGCAGCTTATATGGCGGCCAAGAGACCCAGTACTTC. Residues: CASSLYGGQETQYF.

The V gene is TRBV6-1, the J gene TRBJ2-2; unclear D gene. Germline CDR1 MNHNS, CDR2 SASEGT. The CDR3 has 14 amino acids. Trimming left V 7 bases short and J 6 bases short, with 15 bases between. The CDR3 reads CASNPPSNSGELFF. The CDR3 DNA reads as TGTGCCAGCAACCCTCCGAGTAATTCCGGGGAGCTGTTTTTT.

The chain employs TRBV7-6 and TRBJ1-6, with unresolved D. Trimming shortened V by 5 bases and J by 5 bases, and 19 bases separated the two germline ends. Germline V gene lookup returns CDR1 SGHVS and CDR2 FNYEAQ. The CDR3 loop spans 17 amino acids. The CDR3 DNA is TGTGCCAGCAGCAGCCAGGACGCGTCCGCGAATAATTCACCCCTCCACTTT. This encodes CASSSQDASANNSPLHF.

The genes are TRBV4-3 and TRBJ1-5; D remains unclear. The CDR3 covers 15 residues. In germline, CDR1 is LGHNA, CDR2 YSLEER. The V end was cut by 0 bases, the J end by 7 bases, with 13 bases between. CDR3 sequence: CASSQDLGWRQPQHF. DNA for the CDR3: TGCGCCAGCAGCCAAGATCTGGGGTGGCGCCAGCCCCAGCATTTT.

The gene calls are TRBV5-6 and TRBJ2-3, with D possibly TRBD2 on 5 matching bases. V shed 10 bases and J shed 2 bases, with 11 bases lying between them. This CDR3 is 12 amino acids long. From germline, CDR1 is SGHDT and CDR2 YYEEEE. DNA for the CDR3: TGTGCCGGCGAGGGCCCCACAGATACGCAGTATTTT. The encoded protein is CAGEGPTDTQYF.

The CDR3: CASSVGQGAYNEQFF. In DNA form, the CDR3 reads TGTGCCAGCAGCGTCGGACAGGGGGCCTACAATGAGCAGTTCTTC. The chain recombines TRBV9 with TRBJ2-1, with 10 bases lining up with TRBD1. The germline V gene encodes CDR1 SGDLS and CDR2 YYNGEE. Germline trimming cut 2 bases from V and 2 bases from J; bases unmatched to any gene: 1. The CDR3 length is 15 residues. The variable domain in full, completed from reference TRBV9 and TRBJ2-1, reads DSGVTQTPKHLITATGQRVTLRCSPRSGDLSVYWYQQSLDQGLQFLIQYYNGEERAKGNILERFSAQQFPDLHSELNLSSLELGDSALYFCASSVGQGAYNEQFFGPGTRLTVL.

This clone was picked up a small number of times. The V and J genes are TRBV6-4 and TRBJ2-3; 9 nucleotides line up with TRBD2. J lost 1 base, V lost 3 bases, and 5 bases had no gene match. Germline V gene data show CDR1 as MRHNA and CDR2 as SNTAGT. The CDR3 is 16 residues long. CDR3 sequence reads: CASSEVSSGGTDTQYF. CDR3 DNA sequence: TGTGCCAGCAGTGAGGTTTCTAGCGGGGGCACAGATACGCAGTATTTT.